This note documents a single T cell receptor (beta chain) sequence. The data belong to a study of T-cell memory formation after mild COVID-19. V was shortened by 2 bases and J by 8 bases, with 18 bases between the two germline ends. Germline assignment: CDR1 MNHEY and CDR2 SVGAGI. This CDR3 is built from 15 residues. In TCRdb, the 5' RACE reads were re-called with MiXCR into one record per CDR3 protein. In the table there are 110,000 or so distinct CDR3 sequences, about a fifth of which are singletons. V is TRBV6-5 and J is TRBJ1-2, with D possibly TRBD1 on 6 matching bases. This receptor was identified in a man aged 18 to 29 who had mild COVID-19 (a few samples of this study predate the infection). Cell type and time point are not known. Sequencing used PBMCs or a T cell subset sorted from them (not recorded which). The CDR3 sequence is CASSYPTITGMGYTF. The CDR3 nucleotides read TGTGCCAGCAGTTACCCCACTATAACAGGGATGGGCTACACCTTC.